This T cell receptor (beta chain) stems from a study of T cells in Graves' hyperthyroidism and ophthalmopathy. Study-wide findings and caveats: Among thyroid clonotypes expanded above 0.001, most also appeared in blood.

A NOSPECS grade of at least 4, a Clinical Activity Score of at least 3 and duration under 3 months were recorded in ophthalmopathy patients. Clinical symptoms, serum thyroxine and TRAb, thyroid ultrasound and orbital computed tomography together formed the diagnostic basis. Fresh peripheral blood, approximately 10 ml, was the source of the PBMCs. Amplified TCR beta CDR3 regions derived from RNA transcripts. In the first-round RT-PCR of the TCR CDR3, the HTBI primer set was used. One entry per CDR3 protein, called by TCRdb with MiXCR from the multiplex PCR reads. The sample lists 500,000 to 750,000 distinct CDR3 sequences, around 14% occurring once. A note on this clonotype: What it binds is unknown. This could be a read error, since a much larger clone is one nucleotide away.

Trimming left V 2 bases short and J 6 bases short, with 10 bases between. The V gene's germline CDR1 is SNHLY and CDR2 FYNNEI. The CDR3 totals 13 residues. The source of this sequence is a woman aged 18-35 years with Graves' ophthalmopathy. The sample consisted of blood. The rearrangement uses TRBV2 and TRBJ1-2; a weak D match, TRBD1 (5 bases). CDR3 coding DNA: TGTGCCAGCAGTGAACGGGGGGATGATGGCTACACCTTC. Translation gives CASSERGDDGYTF.